This record covers a single T cell receptor (beta chain). The antigen is undetermined. The treatment is: oral pan-JAK inhibitor, 5-10 mg twice daily. Peripheral blood, together with lesional scalp punch biopsies, was collected from alopecia areata patients. RNA extraction was followed by reverse transcription into cDNA, which acted as the sequencing template. The data were produced by immunoSEQ multiplex PCR, yet TCRdb's version contains in-frame clones alone and is incomplete. The sample lists around 300,000 clones, roughly 63% seen once, with more than 0.85% in the top ten. With 7 bases removed from V and 1 base from J, the gap between germline ends came to 11 bases. Germline V CDR1 and CDR2: SGHRS, YFSETQ. The CDR3 has 13 amino acids. The data belong to a study of CD8+ T cells in alopecia areata. Study-wide results and limits: Tofacitinib significantly lowered scalp clonality and expanded CD8+ clones among the top 100. In scalp and blood, many expanded lesional clones persisted during tofacitinib.

The receptor was isolated from a human donor with alopecia areata. The specimen comprised CD4+ T cells sorted from blood, sampled around week 54, from a patient treated with tofacitinib. The chain has TRBV5-1 and TRBJ1-1; D possibly corresponds to TRBD1 (6 bases). In DNA, the CDR3 is TGCGCCAGCGGTACAGGGTCGAACACTGAAGCTTTCTTT. This gives the protein CASGTGSNTEAFF. The complete variable domain, with remaining parts taken from reference TRBV5-1 and TRBJ1-1, reads KAGVTQTPRYLIKTRGQQVTLSCSPISGHRSVSWYQQTPGQGLQFLFEYFSETQRNKGNFPGRFSGRQFSNSRSEMNVSTLELGDSALYLCASGTGSNTEAFFGQGTRLTVV.